This T cell receptor (beta chain) was retrieved from a study of blood T cell repertoires in COVID-19 (dated by TCRdb to 2020 to 2021). At the level of the whole study: Samples from collaborators originated in the United States, Italy and Spain and spanned both the acute and convalescent phases of COVID-19. The material from the prospective study consisted of cDNA or gDNA derived from T cells, B-cell-depleted T cells, or PBMCs. Subjects who had been exposed to COVID-19, were actively infected with it, or had recovered from it provided the deeply sampled blood TCRbeta repertoires that made up the dataset. A freely available public database, intended as a resource for researchers studying the immune response to SARS-CoV-2, is where the repertoires were released. The samples were drawn from two sources: the first 160 participants of the ongoing ImmuneRACE study, and 1,200 or so subjects contributed by 6 global collaborators. Nearly every sample came with metadata listing a de-identified subject ID, COVID-19 status, age in years and sex. HLA class I and class II types, where available, came from metadata supplied by the sample provider rather than from assay-based typing. Study-wide conclusions, independent of this receptor: The amount of clinical and demographic metadata varied by source and participant and was provided uncurated.

Each collaborating institution followed its own protocols to collect whole blood in K2EDTA tubes. For TCRbeta analysis, collaborator samples were shipped as frozen whole blood, as isolated PBMCs, or as DNA extracted from either sample type. On this clone: The antigen this receptor binds is unknown. No clone much larger than this one lies a single base away; base qualities are absent.

The immunoSEQ Assay, a bias-controlled multiplex PCR, was used to amplify TCRbeta CDR3 regions from genomic DNA. In the authors' own workflow: The number of nucleated cells in each sample was estimated by amplification of reference gene primers within the assay. Sequence reads were collapsed and filtered to measure the absolute abundance of every unique TCRbeta CDR3 rearrangement. Productive Simpson clonality was computed per sample as the square root of Simpson's diversity index over productive rearrangements. The immuneACCESS repertoire file appears here via TCRdb, limited to in-frame rearrangements. These files lack a portion of the clones; in checked studies, under half of the deficit traces to unresolved V genes, and the cause of the others is not known. D and trimming come from the DNA, and the V and J calls and clone size come from that table. Here the sample has 160,000 or so clones; 75% to 80% occur a single time. The ten largest clones take up approximately 13% of the sample.

CDR1 and CDR2, per the germline V gene (reference sequence), are SGHKS and YYEKEE. Inclusive of the bounding cysteine and phenylalanine, the CDR3 is 15 residues long. CDR3 DNA is the only sequence kept; it has 45 bases, read in frame from the first base. From V the trimming removes 0 bases and from J it removes 4 bases, while the gene matches leave 5 bases of the junction unaccounted for. The source of this sequence is an elderly woman with acute or convalescent COVID-19. The sample comprised peripheral blood. The chain employs TRBV5-5 and TRBJ1-1; TRBD1 matches 8 bases in the middle. In nucleotides, the sequence is TGTGCCAGCAGCTTGGTCCTTGGACAGGGCACTGAAGCTTTCTTT. Its product reads: CASSLVLGQGTEAFF.